The clone carrying this T cell receptor (beta chain) was seen a single time. The time point was: baseline, week 1 (first vaccination visit). The treatment here: pre-vaccination baseline after standard-of-care therapy. Profiling relied on immunoSEQ multiplex PCR, and the TCRdb table lists in-frame clones only, not all of them. Among around 92,000 clones listed, approximately 90% were seen once. The CDR3 is made up of 12 amino acids. CDR1 and CDR2 from the germline V gene are SGDLS and YYNGEE. V was pared by 3 bases and J by 8 bases, with 9 bases between. This sample is part of a study of a mutant IDH1 vaccine in newly diagnosed glioma. In the study overall: Of the patients given treatment, 62.5% were male and about 38% were female, and a mean age of around 44 years was recorded.

Specimen: PBMCs, collected from a glioma patient treated with radiotherapy, temozolomide or both. The rearrangement joins TRBV9 to TRBJ2-1, with D tentatively TRBD2 (5 bases). The sequence was collected from a woman aged 45-60 years with glioma. Written as DNA, the CDR3 is TGTGCCAGCAGCGGCCTAGCCCATGAGCAGTTCTTC. Residues: CASSGLAHEQFF. Full variable domain (outside the CDR3, taken from reference TRBV9 and TRBJ2-1): DSGVTQTPKHLITATGQRVTLRCSPRSGDLSVYWYQQSLDQGLQFLIQYYNGEERAKGNILERFSAQQFPDLHSELNLSSLELGDSALYFCASSGLAHEQFFGPGTRLTVL.